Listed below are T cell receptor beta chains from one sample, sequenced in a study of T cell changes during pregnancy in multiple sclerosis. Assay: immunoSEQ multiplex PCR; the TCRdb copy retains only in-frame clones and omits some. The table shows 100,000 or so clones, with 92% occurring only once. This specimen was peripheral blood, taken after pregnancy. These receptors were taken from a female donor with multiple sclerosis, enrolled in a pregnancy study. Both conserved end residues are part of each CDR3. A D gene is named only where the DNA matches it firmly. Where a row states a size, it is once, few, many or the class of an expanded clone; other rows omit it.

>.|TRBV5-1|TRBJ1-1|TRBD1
CATATTGGNTEAFF
TGCGCCACCGCGACCACAGGGGGGAACACTGAAGCTTTCTTT
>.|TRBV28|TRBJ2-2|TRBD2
CASRPGGGLAGGDGELFF
TGTGCCAGCCGCCCCGGGGGGGGGCTAGCGGGAGGGGACGGGGAGCTGTTTTTT
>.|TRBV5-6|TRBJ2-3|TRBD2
CASSWGKRGVTDTQYF
TGTGCCAGCAGCTGGGGAAAGCGGGGGGTCACAGATACGCAGTATTTT
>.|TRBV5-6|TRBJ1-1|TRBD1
CASSFGRQGNTEAFF
TGTGCCAGCAGCTTTGGTCGACAGGGAAACACTGAAGCTTTCTTT
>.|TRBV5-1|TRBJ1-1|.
CASRPLGRLAEAFF
TGCGCCAGCAGGCCATTGGGGCGATTGGCTGAAGCTTTCTTT
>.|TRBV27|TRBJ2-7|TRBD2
CASSLGSGRSEQYF
TGTGCCAGCAGTTTAGGTAGCGGGAGGAGCGAGCAGTACTTC
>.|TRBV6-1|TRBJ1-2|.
CASSVGRTENYGYTF
TGTGCCAGCAGTGTTGGGAGGACGGAAAACTATGGCTACACCTTC
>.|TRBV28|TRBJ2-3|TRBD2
CASRLAGEGTQDTQYF
TGTGCCAGCAGGCTAGCGGGAGAGGGGACGCAAGATACGCAGTATTTT
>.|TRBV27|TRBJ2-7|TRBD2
CASRIAGGQEQYF
TGTGCCAGCAGAATAGCGGGGGGGCAAGAGCAGTACTTC
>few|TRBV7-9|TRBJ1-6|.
CASSLSPTGVNSPLHF
TGTGCCAGCAGCTTATCCCCCACAGGTGTTAATTCACCCCTCCACTTT
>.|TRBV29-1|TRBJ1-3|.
CSVESGGNTIYF
TGCAGCGTTGAGTCGGGGGGAAACACCATATATTTT
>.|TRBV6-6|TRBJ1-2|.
CATRPEGLGGYTF
TGTGCCACCAGACCTGAGGGTCTCGGAGGCTACACCTTC
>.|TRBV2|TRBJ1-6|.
CASSAGRGYNSPLHF
TGTGCCAGCAGTGCCGGACGAGGGTATAATTCACCCCTCCACTTT
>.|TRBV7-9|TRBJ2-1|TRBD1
CASRETGTGAANEQFF
TGTGCCAGCAGGGAGACCGGGACAGGGGCCGCCAATGAGCAGTTCTTC
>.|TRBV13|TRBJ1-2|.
CASSHEGGAYGYTF
TGTGCCAGCAGCCACGAAGGGGGGGCGTATGGCTACACCTTC
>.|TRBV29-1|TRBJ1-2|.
CSVGTRQARGYTF
TGCAGCGTTGGGACTAGACAGGCACGGGGCTACACCTTC
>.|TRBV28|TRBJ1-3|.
CASRTPEGGLDTIYF
TGTGCCAGCAGAACCCCCGAGGGGGGGCTTGACACCATATATTTT
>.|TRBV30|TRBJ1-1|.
CAWSGAANTEAFF
TGTGCCTGGAGTGGTGCGGCGAACACTGAAGCTTTCTTT
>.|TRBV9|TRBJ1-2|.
CASSGYRARNYGYTF
TGTGCCAGCAGCGGATACAGGGCCAGGAACTATGGCTACACCTTC
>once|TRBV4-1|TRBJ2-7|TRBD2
CASSQDLTSGMYEQYF
TGCGCCAGCAGCCAAGATCTTACTAGCGGGATGTACGAGCAGTACTTC
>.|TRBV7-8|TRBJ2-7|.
CASSPLGGQDYEQYF
TGTGCCAGCAGCCCTCTAGGCGGGCAAGACTACGAGCAGTACTTC
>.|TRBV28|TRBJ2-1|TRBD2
CASQGLAGPSEQFF
TGTGCCAGCCAGGGACTAGCGGGTCCTAGTGAGCAGTTCTTC
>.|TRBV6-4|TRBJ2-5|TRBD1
CASSATGVETQYF
TGTGCCAGCAGTGCTACAGGGGTAGAGACCCAGTACTTC
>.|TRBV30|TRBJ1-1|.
CACHPGDRAEAFF
TGTGCCTGCCACCCTGGAGACAGAGCTGAAGCTTTCTTT
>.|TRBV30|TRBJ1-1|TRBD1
CAWDRDRGSNTEAFF
TGTGCCTGGGACCGGGACAGGGGGTCGAACACTGAAGCTTTCTTT
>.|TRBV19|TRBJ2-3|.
CASSIGGAGTDTQYF
TGTGCCAGTAGTATAGGGGGTGCGGGGACAGATACGCAGTATTTT
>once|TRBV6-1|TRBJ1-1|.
CASSPGDRNTEAFF
TGTGCCAGCAGCCCCGGAGACCGGAACACTGAAGCTTTCTTT
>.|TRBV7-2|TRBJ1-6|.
CASSLGQHNSPLHF
TGTGCCAGCAGCTTAGGACAGCATAATTCACCCCTCCACTTT
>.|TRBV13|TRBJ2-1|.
CASSFVGTDSSYNEQFF
TGTGCCAGCAGCTTCGTAGGCACGGACAGCTCCTACAATGAGCAGTTCTTC
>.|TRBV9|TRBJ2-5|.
CASSSFKEGETQYF
TGTGCCAGCAGCTCATTTAAGGAGGGGGAGACCCAGTACTTC
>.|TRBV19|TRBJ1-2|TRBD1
CASSIDLQGVGGYTF
TGTGCCAGTAGTATAGACCTACAGGGGGTTGGCGGCTACACCTTC
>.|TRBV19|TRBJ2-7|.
CASSPRQPGSSYEQYF
TGTGCCAGTAGTCCCCGACAGCCCGGAAGCTCCTACGAGCAGTACTTC
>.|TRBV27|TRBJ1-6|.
CASSWKGQGYNSPLHF
TGTGCCAGCAGTTGGAAAGGGCAGGGGTATAATTCACCCCTCCACTTT
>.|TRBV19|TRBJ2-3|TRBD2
CASARQGLAGEDTQYF
TGTGCCAGTGCCCGCCAGGGACTAGCGGGAGAAGATACGCAGTATTTT
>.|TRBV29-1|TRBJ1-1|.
CSVENAGQVTEAFF
TGCAGCGTTGAAAACGCAGGCCAGGTCACTGAAGCTTTCTTT
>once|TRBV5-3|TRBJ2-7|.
CARSAVVYEQYF
TGTGCCAGAAGCGCGGTTGTCTACGAGCAGTACTTC
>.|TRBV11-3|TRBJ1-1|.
CASSLLTRDTEAFF
TGTGCCAGCAGCTTATTAACTCGGGACACTGAAGCTTTCTTT
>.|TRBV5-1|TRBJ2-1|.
CASSFPRQSSYNEQFF
TGCGCCAGCAGCTTCCCTAGGCAGAGCTCCTACAATGAGCAGTTCTTC